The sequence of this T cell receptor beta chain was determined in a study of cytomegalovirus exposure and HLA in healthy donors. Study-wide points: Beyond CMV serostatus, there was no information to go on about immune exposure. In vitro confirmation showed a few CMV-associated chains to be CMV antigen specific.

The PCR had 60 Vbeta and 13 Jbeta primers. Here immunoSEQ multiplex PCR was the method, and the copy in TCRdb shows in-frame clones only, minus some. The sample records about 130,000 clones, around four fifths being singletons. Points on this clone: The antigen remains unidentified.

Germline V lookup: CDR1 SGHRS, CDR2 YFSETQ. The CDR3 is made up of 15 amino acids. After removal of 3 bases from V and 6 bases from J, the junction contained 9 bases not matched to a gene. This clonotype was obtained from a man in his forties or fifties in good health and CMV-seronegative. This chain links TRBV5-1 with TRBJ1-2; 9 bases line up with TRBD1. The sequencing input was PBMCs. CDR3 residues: CASSYRGQGMNGYTF. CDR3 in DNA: TGCGCCAGCAGCTACAGAGGACAGGGGATGAATGGCTACACCTTC.